This is a list of T cell receptor beta chains from one sample in a study of blood T cell repertoires in COVID-19. Libraries were prepared by immunoSEQ multiplex PCR; TCRdb keeps only in-frame clonotypes and omits some of them. The table records around 130,000 clones, about four fifths of them present only once. The source material was peripheral blood. The receptors come from a man aged 60-69 years with acute or convalescent COVID-19. The CDR3 runs from the conserved cysteine through the conserved F or W. D genes are given only for firm matches. The size entry is marked missing in some rows and otherwise reads once, few, many or a size class.

clone_size | d_call | j_call | v_call | cdr3_nt | cdr3_aa
NA | NA | TRBJ2-2 | TRBV19 | TGTGCCACAGGGTACACCGGGGAGCTGTTTTTT | CATGYTGELFF
NA | TRBD1 | TRBJ1-2 | TRBV18 | TGTGCCAGCTCACCAGGACAGGGTGGCTATGGCTACACCTTC | CASSPGQGGYGYTF
NA | TRBD1 | TRBJ2-7 | TRBV10-2 | TGCGCCAGCAGTGGACAGGGGCTGAACGAGCAGTACTTC | CASSGQGLNEQYF
NA | NA | TRBJ1-2 | TRBV18 | TGTGCCAGCTCACCAGCGGGGCGCGGCGATGGCTACACCTTC | CASSPAGRGDGYTF
once | NA | TRBJ1-1 | TRBV6-5 | TGTGCCAGCAGTTACGTGGCATCCCAACGGAACACTGAAGCTTTCTTT | CASSYVASQRNTEAFF
NA | TRBD1 | TRBJ1-4 | TRBV5-3 | TGTGCCAGATCCCGGCCAGGGGGCGCGACTAATGAAAAACTGTTTTTT | CARSRPGGATNEKLFF
many | TRBD2 | TRBJ2-3 | TRBV6-1 | TGTGCCAGCAGTGAAAATGCTTGGCTAGCGGGGGGTTTTGGAGATACGCAGTATTTT | CASSENAWLAGGFGDTQYF
NA | TRBD2 | TRBJ2-5 | TRBV27 | TGTGCCAGCAGTCCTAGCGGGAGAGAGACCCAGTACTTC | CASSPSGRETQYF
NA | NA | TRBJ1-5 | TRBV5-1 | TGCGCCAGCAGCTTGATTCAATATCAGCCCCAGCATTTT | CASSLIQYQPQHF
NA | TRBD2 | TRBJ2-1 | TRBV28 | TGTGCCAGCAGCAAACTAGCGGGAGTGGGCAATGAGCAGTTCTTC | CASSKLAGVGNEQFF
NA | TRBD1 | TRBJ1-2 | TRBV5-5 | TGTGCCAGCAGCACGGGACAGTTCTATGGCTACACCTTC | CASSTGQFYGYTF
once | TRBD1 | TRBJ2-7 | TRBV5-1 | TGCGCCAGCAGCTTGGGGACAGGGGTTTTATCCTACGAGCAGTACTTC | CASSLGTGVLSYEQYF
NA | NA | TRBJ1-5 | TRBV27 | TGTGCCAGCAGTTTCCAGTCGGGGGGCAATCAGCCCCAGCATTTT | CASSFQSGGNQPQHF